This is a list of T cell receptor beta chains from one sample in a study of post-analysis software for immune sequencing data. TCRdb itself ran the PCR reads through MiXCR, one entry per CDR3 protein. The sample consists of more than 450,000 distinct CDR3 sequences, around a third of them appearing once. Sequenced input: blood. Every receptor here comes from a girl younger than 18 with multiple sclerosis. CDR3s include the opening cysteine and the closing phenylalanine or tryptophan. A D gene is named only where the DNA matches it firmly. Only part of the rows carry a size: once, few, many, or a class if the clone is expanded.

cdr3_nt: TGCGCCAGCAGCAGATACGAGCAGTACTTC
cdr3_aa: CASSRYEQYF
d_call: -
j_call: TRBJ2-7
clone_size: many
v_call: TRBV10-1
cdr3_length: 10

cdr3_nt: TGTGCCAGCAGCGGGCCAGATCAGCCCCAGCATTTT
cdr3_aa: CASSGPDQPQHF
d_call: -
j_call: TRBJ1-5
clone_size: -
v_call: TRBV12-3/TRBV12-4
cdr3_length: 12

cdr3_nt: TGTGCCATCAGCGTCACCGGGCCGGGGGACACTGAAGCTTTCTTT
cdr3_aa: CAISVTGPGDTEAFF
d_call: -
j_call: TRBJ1-1
clone_size: -
v_call: TRBV10-3
cdr3_length: 15

cdr3_nt: TGTGCCAGCAGCTTCCAGGGTTGGAGCACTGAAGCTTTCTTT
cdr3_aa: CASSFQGWSTEAFF
d_call: -
j_call: TRBJ1-1
clone_size: -
v_call: TRBV7-9
cdr3_length: 14

cdr3_nt: TGCAGCGTTGAACAGCTTAACTATGGCTACACCTTC
cdr3_aa: CSVEQLNYGYTF
d_call: -
j_call: TRBJ1-2
clone_size: few
v_call: TRBV29-1
cdr3_length: 12

cdr3_nt: TGTGCCAGCAGTTTAAAAGGGGGGACCCTCCCCTATGGCTACACCTTC
cdr3_aa: CASSLKGGTLPYGYTF
d_call: -
j_call: TRBJ1-2
clone_size: few
v_call: TRBV27
cdr3_length: 16

cdr3_nt: TGTGCCAGCAGCGCTCCGGGACTGAGCTCCTACGAGCAGTACTTC
cdr3_aa: CASSAPGLSSYEQYF
d_call: -
j_call: TRBJ2-7
clone_size: few
v_call: TRBV5-4
cdr3_length: 15

cdr3_nt: TGCGCCAGCAGCTTGGGAGACGGGGTGAACACTGAAGCTTTCTTT
cdr3_aa: CASSLGDGVNTEAFF
d_call: -
j_call: TRBJ1-1
clone_size: -
v_call: TRBV5-1
cdr3_length: 15

cdr3_nt: TGCAGTGCTAGGAAACAGCTACGCACAGATACGCAGTATTTT
cdr3_aa: CSARKQLRTDTQYF
d_call: -
j_call: TRBJ2-3
clone_size: few
v_call: TRBV20-1
cdr3_length: 14

cdr3_nt: TGTGCCAGCAGCTTAGATCGGGGGCAGAGAGGCCACACCTTC
cdr3_aa: CASSLDRGQRGHTF
d_call: -
j_call: TRBJ1-2
clone_size: once
v_call: TRBV11-2
cdr3_length: 14

cdr3_nt: TGCAGCGCCGAGACAGGGAGGAACACTGAAGCTTTCTTT
cdr3_aa: CSAETGRNTEAFF
d_call: TRBD1
j_call: TRBJ1-1
clone_size: few
v_call: TRBV29-1
cdr3_length: 13

cdr3_nt: TGCAGCGCCGCATATGGGGTGGACACTGAAGCTTTCTTT
cdr3_aa: CSAAYGVDTEAFF
d_call: -
j_call: TRBJ1-1
clone_size: -
v_call: TRBV29-1
cdr3_length: 13

cdr3_nt: TGTGCCAGCAGTTTCGGACAGGGGGGCACAGATACGCAGTATTTT
cdr3_aa: CASSFGQGGTDTQYF
d_call: TRBD1
j_call: TRBJ2-3
clone_size: -
v_call: TRBV27
cdr3_length: 15

cdr3_nt: TGTGCCAGCAGTTACCGGGCGACTAGCGGAGCTTTCACAGATACGCAGTATTTT
cdr3_aa: CASSYRATSGAFTDTQYF
d_call: TRBD2
j_call: TRBJ2-3
clone_size: few
v_call: TRBV6-2/TRBV6-3
cdr3_length: 18

cdr3_nt: TGTGCCAGCAGTGACCTCCGAGGGGGGGACTCCTACAATGAGCAGTTCTTC
cdr3_aa: CASSDLRGGDSYNEQFF
d_call: -
j_call: TRBJ2-1
clone_size: -
v_call: TRBV25-1
cdr3_length: 17

cdr3_nt: TGCGCCAGCAGCCAAGATTCGCCAGGGAAAGAGACCCAGTACTTC
cdr3_aa: CASSQDSPGKETQYF
d_call: -
j_call: TRBJ2-5
clone_size: -
v_call: TRBV4-1
cdr3_length: 15

cdr3_nt: TGTGCCAGCAGTCCCACGGGACAGGGAAAACTGTTTTTT
cdr3_aa: CASSPTGQGKLFF
d_call: TRBD1
j_call: TRBJ1-4
clone_size: once
v_call: TRBV27
cdr3_length: 13

cdr3_nt: TGTGCCAGCAGTGAAGACACCCTCACTGAAGCTTTCTTT
cdr3_aa: CASSEDTLTEAFF
d_call: -
j_call: TRBJ1-1
clone_size: -
v_call: TRBV6-1
cdr3_length: 13

cdr3_nt: TGTGCCAGCAGCCAAGATACAAGTCGGTGGGCTAGCGGGGGGGCCTGGTTCTCCAATGAGCAGTTCTTC
cdr3_aa: CASSQDTSRWASGGAWFSNEQFF
d_call: TRBD2
j_call: TRBJ2-1
clone_size: -
v_call: TRBV4-2
cdr3_length: 23

cdr3_nt: TGTGCCAGCAGCCACTCACAGACAGGGATTATCTACTACACCTTC
cdr3_aa: CASSHSQTGIIYYTF
d_call: TRBD1
j_call: TRBJ1-2
clone_size: -
v_call: TRBV4-2
cdr3_length: 15

cdr3_nt: TGTGCCAGCACCTTGAACAGCCTAGCCGGGGAGACCCAGTTCTTC
cdr3_aa: CASTLNSLAGETQFF
d_call: -
j_call: TRBJ2-1
clone_size: -
v_call: TRBV2
cdr3_length: 15

cdr3_nt: TGCAGTGCTAGACGTCTAGCCCACAATGAGCAGTTCTTC
cdr3_aa: CSARRLAHNEQFF
d_call: -
j_call: TRBJ2-1
clone_size: once
v_call: TRBV20-1
cdr3_length: 13

cdr3_nt: TGTGCCGGGGGGGTCCCTAGCGGGTACAATGAGCAGTTCTTC
cdr3_aa: CAGGVPSGYNEQFF
d_call: TRBD2
j_call: TRBJ2-1
clone_size: few
v_call: TRBV7-2
cdr3_length: 14

cdr3_nt: TGTGCCAGCAGCTTGATAGGCTCCTACGAGCAGTACTTC
cdr3_aa: CASSLIGSYEQYF
d_call: -
j_call: TRBJ2-7
clone_size: few
v_call: TRBV7-9
cdr3_length: 13

cdr3_nt: TGTGCCAGCAGCTTAGACTCCCGGTCGGTAAATGAGCAGTTCTTC
cdr3_aa: CASSLDSRSVNEQFF
d_call: -
j_call: TRBJ2-1
clone_size: few
v_call: TRBV11-2
cdr3_length: 15

cdr3_nt: TGTGCCAGCAGCGGGAGAAAGACAGGGTTGATCACTGAAGCTTTCTTT
cdr3_aa: CASSGRKTGLITEAFF
d_call: TRBD1
j_call: TRBJ1-1
clone_size: -
v_call: TRBV9
cdr3_length: 16

cdr3_nt: TGTGCCAGCACTCCGACAGGGGGCTTGTATGGCTACACCTTC
cdr3_aa: CASTPTGGLYGYTF
d_call: TRBD1
j_call: TRBJ1-2
clone_size: few
v_call: TRBV25-1
cdr3_length: 14

cdr3_nt: TGCAGTGCTAGAGCCTTGAGGGCGGTGGGCAATGAGCAGTTCTTC
cdr3_aa: CSARALRAVGNEQFF
d_call: -
j_call: TRBJ2-1
clone_size: once
v_call: TRBV20-1
cdr3_length: 15

cdr3_nt: TGTGCCAGCAGTTATCTTGGGGGGAACACTGAAGCTTTCTTT
cdr3_aa: CASSYLGGNTEAFF
d_call: -
j_call: TRBJ1-1
clone_size: -
v_call: TRBV6-6
cdr3_length: 14

cdr3_nt: TGTGCCAGCAGTCCCCAGACAGGGGCTGAGTATGGCTACACCTTC
cdr3_aa: CASSPQTGAEYGYTF
d_call: TRBD1
j_call: TRBJ1-2
clone_size: -
v_call: TRBV12-3/TRBV12-4
cdr3_length: 15

cdr3_nt: TGCAGCGTTGAAGCAAATGGTCTACAGGGTTACGAGCAGTACTTC
cdr3_aa: CSVEANGLQGYEQYF
d_call: -
j_call: TRBJ2-7
clone_size: many
v_call: TRBV29-1
cdr3_length: 15

cdr3_nt: TGCGCCAGCAGCCGCACCTCGGGACAGGGTGTGGGCACAGATACGCAGTATTTT
cdr3_aa: CASSRTSGQGVGTDTQYF
d_call: TRBD1
j_call: TRBJ2-3
clone_size: -
v_call: TRBV5-1
cdr3_length: 18

cdr3_nt: TGTGCCAGCTCGCCCATCGACAGGGGCGAGCAGTACTTC
cdr3_aa: CASSPIDRGEQYF
d_call: TRBD1
j_call: TRBJ2-7
clone_size: -
v_call: TRBV18
cdr3_length: 13

cdr3_nt: TGCGCCAGCAGCTTGTCCTCACAGAGCCCGGCTCTAGGTGGGCAAGAGACCCAGTACTTC
cdr3_aa: CASSLSSQSPALGGQETQYF
d_call: -
j_call: TRBJ2-5
clone_size: -
v_call: TRBV5-1
cdr3_length: 20

cdr3_nt: TGTGCCAGCAGCTCCCGGAAGGGGGGGAACATAACGGACACTGAAGCTTTCTTT
cdr3_aa: CASSSRKGGNITDTEAFF
d_call: -
j_call: TRBJ1-1
clone_size: once
v_call: TRBV7-9
cdr3_length: 18

cdr3_nt: TGCAGCGTTGTACAGGGGGCAGATACGCAGTATTTT
cdr3_aa: CSVVQGADTQYF
d_call: TRBD1
j_call: TRBJ2-3
clone_size: -
v_call: TRBV29-1
cdr3_length: 12

cdr3_nt: TGCAGCGTTGAAGAAGGGGGGATGGGGGGCTACACCTTC
cdr3_aa: CSVEEGGMGGYTF
d_call: -
j_call: TRBJ1-2
clone_size: -
v_call: TRBV29-1
cdr3_length: 13

cdr3_nt: TGTGCCAGCAGCTTGACCGTGACAGGGGGAGCCTATGGCTACACCTTC
cdr3_aa: CASSLTVTGGAYGYTF
d_call: TRBD1
j_call: TRBJ1-2
clone_size: -
v_call: TRBV5-6
cdr3_length: 16

cdr3_nt: TGCGCCAGCACCTGGGGGAGACAGGGGATTATGAACACTGAAGCTTTCTTT
cdr3_aa: CASTWGRQGIMNTEAFF
d_call: TRBD1
j_call: TRBJ1-1
clone_size: few
v_call: TRBV5-1
cdr3_length: 17

cdr3_nt: TGTGCCAGCAGCTCCAATAATGTGGGGCACCAAGAGACCCAGTACTTC
cdr3_aa: CASSSNNVGHQETQYF
d_call: -
j_call: TRBJ2-5
clone_size: -
v_call: TRBV11-2
cdr3_length: 16

cdr3_nt: TGCGCCAGCAGCTTGGGTCCGGACAGGGTGGGGGGAGCTTTCTTT
cdr3_aa: CASSLGPDRVGGAFF
d_call: TRBD1
j_call: TRBJ1-1
clone_size: once
v_call: TRBV5-1
cdr3_length: 15

cdr3_nt: TGTGCCAGCAGTTTAACGGGGACGTTTGGGTATGAGCAGTTCTTC
cdr3_aa: CASSLTGTFGYEQFF
d_call: -
j_call: TRBJ2-1
clone_size: -
v_call: TRBV28
cdr3_length: 15

cdr3_nt: TGCAGTGCTAGCGAAGTGCGGGGGTACTATGGCTACACCTTC
cdr3_aa: CSASEVRGYYGYTF
d_call: -
j_call: TRBJ1-2
clone_size: many
v_call: TRBV20-1
cdr3_length: 14

cdr3_nt: TGTGCCAGCAGCGCCCAGCTCCGGGGGCTAATCACAGATACGCAGTATTTT
cdr3_aa: CASSAQLRGLITDTQYF
d_call: -
j_call: TRBJ2-3
clone_size: -
v_call: TRBV9
cdr3_length: 17

cdr3_nt: TGCGCCAGCAGCTTGGAACGGGCGGCGAACACTGAAGCTTTCTTT
cdr3_aa: CASSLERAANTEAFF
d_call: -
j_call: TRBJ1-1
clone_size: -
v_call: TRBV5-1
cdr3_length: 15

cdr3_nt: TGCAGTGCCCCCCGGGACAGAGTTAATTCACCCCTCCACTTT
cdr3_aa: CSAPRDRVNSPLHF
d_call: TRBD1
j_call: TRBJ1-6
clone_size: few
v_call: TRBV20-1
cdr3_length: 14

cdr3_nt: TGTGCCAGCAGGGGACAGACGAATCAGCCCCAGCATTTT
cdr3_aa: CASRGQTNQPQHF
d_call: TRBD1
j_call: TRBJ1-5
clone_size: few
v_call: TRBV12-3/TRBV12-4
cdr3_length: 13

cdr3_nt: TGTGCCAGCACCCGACAGGGGTTTGAGCAGTTCTTC
cdr3_aa: CASTRQGFEQFF
d_call: TRBD1
j_call: TRBJ2-1
clone_size: -
v_call: TRBV28
cdr3_length: 12

cdr3_nt: TGCAGTCCACGGGACAGGCTTTCCTACGAGCAGTACTTC
cdr3_aa: CSPRDRLSYEQYF
d_call: TRBD1
j_call: TRBJ2-7
clone_size: few
v_call: TRBV20-1
cdr3_length: 13

cdr3_nt: TGTGCCAGCAGTTCTCGACAGGGGGCTGGTAGCAATCAGCCCCAGCATTTT
cdr3_aa: CASSSRQGAGSNQPQHF
d_call: TRBD1
j_call: TRBJ1-5
clone_size: -
v_call: TRBV27
cdr3_length: 17

cdr3_nt: TGTGCCAGCAGCGCCCGGACTAGCAGAGAGACCCAGTACTTC
cdr3_aa: CASSARTSRETQYF
d_call: TRBD2
j_call: TRBJ2-5
clone_size: many
v_call: TRBV9
cdr3_length: 14

cdr3_nt: TGCAGTGCTAGTCTAGCGGGGGGGCGTGGAGAGCAGTACTTC
cdr3_aa: CSASLAGGRGEQYF
d_call: TRBD2
j_call: TRBJ2-5
clone_size: -
v_call: TRBV20-1
cdr3_length: 14

cdr3_nt: TGTGCCAGCAGCCACGGGGGACGGATGAACACTGAAGCTTTCTTT
cdr3_aa: CASSHGGRMNTEAFF
d_call: -
j_call: TRBJ1-1
clone_size: few
v_call: TRBV11-2
cdr3_length: 15